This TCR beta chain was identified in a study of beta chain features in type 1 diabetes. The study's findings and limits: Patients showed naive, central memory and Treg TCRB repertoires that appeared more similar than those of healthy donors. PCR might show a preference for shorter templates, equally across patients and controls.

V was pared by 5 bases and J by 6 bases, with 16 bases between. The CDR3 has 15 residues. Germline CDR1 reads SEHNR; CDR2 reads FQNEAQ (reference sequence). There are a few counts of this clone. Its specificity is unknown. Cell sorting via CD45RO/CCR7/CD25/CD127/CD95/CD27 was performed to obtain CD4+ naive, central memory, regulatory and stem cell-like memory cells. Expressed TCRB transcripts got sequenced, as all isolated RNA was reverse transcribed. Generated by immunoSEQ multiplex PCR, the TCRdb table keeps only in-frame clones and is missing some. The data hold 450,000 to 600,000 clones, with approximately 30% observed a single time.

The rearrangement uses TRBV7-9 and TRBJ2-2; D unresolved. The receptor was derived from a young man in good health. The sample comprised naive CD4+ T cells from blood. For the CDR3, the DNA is TGTGCCAGCAGCCGTCAGCTATCGGTCCCCGGGGAGCTGTTTTTT. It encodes CASSRQLSVPGELFF.